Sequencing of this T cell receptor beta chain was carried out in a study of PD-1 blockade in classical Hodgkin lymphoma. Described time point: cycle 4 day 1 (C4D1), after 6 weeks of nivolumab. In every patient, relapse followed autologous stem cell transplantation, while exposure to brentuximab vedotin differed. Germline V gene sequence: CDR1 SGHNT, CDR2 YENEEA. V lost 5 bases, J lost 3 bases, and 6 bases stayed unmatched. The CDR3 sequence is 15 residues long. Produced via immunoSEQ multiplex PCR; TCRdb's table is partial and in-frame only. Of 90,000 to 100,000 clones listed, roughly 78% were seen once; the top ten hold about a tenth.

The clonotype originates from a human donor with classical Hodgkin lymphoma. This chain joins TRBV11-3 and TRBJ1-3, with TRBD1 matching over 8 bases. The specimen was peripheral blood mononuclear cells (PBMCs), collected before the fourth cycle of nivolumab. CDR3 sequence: CASSTGQGGGNTIYF. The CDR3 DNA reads TGTGCCAGCAGCACAGGACAGGGAGGTGGAAACACCATATATTTT.